This T cell receptor beta chain was observed in a study of blood T cell repertoires in COVID-19. Study-level information: Researchers got acute and convalescent COVID-19 samples from the United States, Italy and Spain.

Sequencing used immunoSEQ multiplex PCR; TCRdb keeps in-frame clones, though not all of them. The repertoire holds 310,000 or so clones, with around 87% as singletons. In the case of this clone: This sample also contains other DNA sequences that code for the same CDR3.

The receptor was derived from a man over 45 with active or convalescent COVID-19. The specimen sequenced was peripheral blood.

The CDR3 DNA sequence: TGTGCCAGCTCGGACAGGGGTAACTATGGCTACACCTTC. Amino acids: CASSDRGNYGYTF. The chain has TRBV2 and TRBJ1-2; 9 positions agree with TRBD1. V dropped 8 bases and J dropped 1; count of bases not matched to a gene: 2. This CDR3 contains 13 residues. Germline assignment: CDR1 SNHLY and CDR2 FYNNEI.